The T cell receptor beta chain described here comes from a study of T cells expressing NK-cell markers. Whole-study results and caveats: Dominant NKG2C+ clonotype frequencies of roughly 1.0-7.0% of CD8+ T cells were measured in about 6 donors.

Template switching by 5'RACE with UMIs generated the TCR beta cDNA. TCRdb re-analyzed the 5' RACE reads; it lists each CDR3 protein once, without DNA. In total, the table holds roughly 110,000 distinct CDR3 sequences. A word on this clonotype: Its specificity is unknown.

In germline, CDR1 is MNHEY, CDR2 SVGAGI. The CDR3 loop spans 14 amino acids. Sequenced input: blood T cells: a sorted CD56 or NKG2C T cell subset, CD4+ or CD8+ T cells, or bulk PBMC T cells (not recorded which). This sequence originates from a woman aged 18 to 69 in good health. V and J are TRBV6-5 and TRBJ1-2; absent DNA, TCRdb's TRBD1 call cannot be checked. This CDR3 is CASSYSGGAGGYTF.